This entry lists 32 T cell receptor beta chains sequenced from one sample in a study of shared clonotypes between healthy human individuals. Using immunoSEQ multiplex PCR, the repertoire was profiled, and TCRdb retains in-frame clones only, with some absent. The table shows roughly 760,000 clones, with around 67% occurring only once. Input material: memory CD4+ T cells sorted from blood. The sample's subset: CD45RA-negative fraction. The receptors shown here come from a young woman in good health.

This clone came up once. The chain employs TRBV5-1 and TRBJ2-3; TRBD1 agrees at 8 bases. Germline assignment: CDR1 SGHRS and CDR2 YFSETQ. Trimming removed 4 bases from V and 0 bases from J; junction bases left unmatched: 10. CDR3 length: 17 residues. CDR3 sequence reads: CASSSWTGPSSTDTQYF. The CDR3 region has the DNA TGCGCCAGCAGCAGCTGGACAGGGCCGTCTAGCACAGATACGCAGTATTTT.

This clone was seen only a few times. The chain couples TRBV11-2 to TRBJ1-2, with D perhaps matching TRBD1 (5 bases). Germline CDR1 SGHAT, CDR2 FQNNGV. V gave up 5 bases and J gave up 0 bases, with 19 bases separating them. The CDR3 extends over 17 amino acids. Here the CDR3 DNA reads TGTGCCAGCAGCCTCGGGACCTGGGTTGGGGCTAACTATGGCTACACCTTC. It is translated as CASSLGTWVGANYGYTF.

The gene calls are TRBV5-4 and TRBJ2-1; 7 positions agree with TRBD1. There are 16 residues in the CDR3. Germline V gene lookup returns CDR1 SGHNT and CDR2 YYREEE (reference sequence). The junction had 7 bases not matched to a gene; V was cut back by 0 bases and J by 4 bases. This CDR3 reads CASSLGVGQSYNEQFF. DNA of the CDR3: TGTGCCAGCAGCTTGGGGGTGGGACAGAGTTACAATGAGCAGTTCTTC. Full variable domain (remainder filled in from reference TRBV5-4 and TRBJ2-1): ETGVTQSPTHLIKTRGQQVTLRCSSQSGHNTVSWYQQALGQGPQFIFQYYREEENGRGNFPPRFSGLQFPNYSSELNVNALELDDSALYLCASSLGVGQSYNEQFFGPGTRLTVL.

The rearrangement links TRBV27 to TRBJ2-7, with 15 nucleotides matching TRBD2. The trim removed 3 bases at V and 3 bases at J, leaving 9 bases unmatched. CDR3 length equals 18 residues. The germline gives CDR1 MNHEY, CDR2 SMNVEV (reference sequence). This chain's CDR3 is CASSFGLAGGIISYEQYF. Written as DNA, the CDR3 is TGTGCCAGCAGTTTCGGACTAGCGGGAGGGATAATCAGCTACGAGCAGTACTTC.

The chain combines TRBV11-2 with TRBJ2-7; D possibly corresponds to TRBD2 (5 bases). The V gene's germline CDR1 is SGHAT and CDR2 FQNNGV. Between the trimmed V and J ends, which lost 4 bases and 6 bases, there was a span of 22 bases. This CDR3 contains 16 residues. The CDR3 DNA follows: TGTGCCAGCAGCTCGCTACGGGGTTTCGTAAGTGCCGAGCAGTACTTC. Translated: CASSSLRGFVSAEQYF.

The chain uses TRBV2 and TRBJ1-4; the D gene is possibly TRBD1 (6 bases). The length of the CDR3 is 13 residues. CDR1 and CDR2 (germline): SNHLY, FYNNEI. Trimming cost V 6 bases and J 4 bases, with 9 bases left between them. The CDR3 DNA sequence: TGTGCCAGCAGGAGGGACAATAATGAAAAACTGTTTTTT. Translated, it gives CASRRDNNEKLFF.

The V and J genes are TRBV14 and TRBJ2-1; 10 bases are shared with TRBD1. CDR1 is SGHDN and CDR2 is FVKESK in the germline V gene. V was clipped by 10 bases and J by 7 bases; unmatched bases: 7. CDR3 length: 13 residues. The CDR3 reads CATGTGAGNEQFF. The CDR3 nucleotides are TGTGCCACCGGGACAGGGGCGGGGAATGAGCAGTTCTTC.

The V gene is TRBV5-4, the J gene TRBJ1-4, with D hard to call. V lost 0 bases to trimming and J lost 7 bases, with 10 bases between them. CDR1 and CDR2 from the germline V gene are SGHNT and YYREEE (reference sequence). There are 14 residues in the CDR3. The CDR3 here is CASSLDSVREKLFF. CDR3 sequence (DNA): TGTGCCAGCAGCTTGGACAGCGTACGTGAAAAACTGTTTTTT.

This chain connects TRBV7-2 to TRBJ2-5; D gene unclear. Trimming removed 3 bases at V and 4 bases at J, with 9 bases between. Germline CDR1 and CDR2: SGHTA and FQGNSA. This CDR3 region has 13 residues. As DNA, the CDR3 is TGTGCCAGCAGCTTGAGATTCAGAGAGACCCAGTACTTC. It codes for CASSLRFRETQYF.

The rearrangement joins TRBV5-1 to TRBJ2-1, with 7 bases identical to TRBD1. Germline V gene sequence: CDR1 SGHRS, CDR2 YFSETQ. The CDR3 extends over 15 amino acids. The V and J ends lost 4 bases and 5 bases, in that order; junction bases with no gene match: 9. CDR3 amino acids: CASSPTGDPHNEQFF. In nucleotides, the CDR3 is TGCGCCAGCAGCCCAACAGGGGACCCACACAATGAGCAGTTCTTC.

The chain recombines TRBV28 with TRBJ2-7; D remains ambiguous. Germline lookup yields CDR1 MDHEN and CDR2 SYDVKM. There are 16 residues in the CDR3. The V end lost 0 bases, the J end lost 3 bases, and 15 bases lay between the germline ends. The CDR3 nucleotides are TGTGCCAGCAGTTTATGGGGCCCCGGCGTAAACTACGAGCAGTACTTC. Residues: CASSLWGPGVNYEQYF. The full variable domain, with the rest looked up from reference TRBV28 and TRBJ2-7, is DVKVTQSSRYLVKRTGEKVFLECVQDMDHENMFWYRQDPGLGLRLIYFSYDVKMKEKGDIPEGYSVSREKKERFSLILESASTNQTSMYLCASSLWGPGVNYEQYFGPGTRLTVT.

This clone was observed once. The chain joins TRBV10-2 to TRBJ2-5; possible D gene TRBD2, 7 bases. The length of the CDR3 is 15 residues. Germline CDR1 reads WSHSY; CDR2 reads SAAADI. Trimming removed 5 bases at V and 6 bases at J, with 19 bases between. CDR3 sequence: CASSQVGAGGKTQYF. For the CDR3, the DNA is TGCGCCAGCAGTCAGGTGGGGGCCGGGGGGAAGACCCAGTACTTC.

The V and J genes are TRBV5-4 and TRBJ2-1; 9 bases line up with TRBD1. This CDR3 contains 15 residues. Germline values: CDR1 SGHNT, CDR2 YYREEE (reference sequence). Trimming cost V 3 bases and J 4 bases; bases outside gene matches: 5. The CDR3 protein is CASSSWDRDYNEQFF. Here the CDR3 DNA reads TGTGCCAGCAGCTCGTGGGACAGGGATTACAATGAGCAGTTCTTC.

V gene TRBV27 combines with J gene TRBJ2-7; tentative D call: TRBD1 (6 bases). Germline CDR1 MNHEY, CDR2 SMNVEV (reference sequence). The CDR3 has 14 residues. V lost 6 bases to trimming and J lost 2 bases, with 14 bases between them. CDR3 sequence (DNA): TGTGCCAGCAGCTACTCGGGACAAGCCTACGAGCAGTACTTC. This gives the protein CASSYSGQAYEQYF.

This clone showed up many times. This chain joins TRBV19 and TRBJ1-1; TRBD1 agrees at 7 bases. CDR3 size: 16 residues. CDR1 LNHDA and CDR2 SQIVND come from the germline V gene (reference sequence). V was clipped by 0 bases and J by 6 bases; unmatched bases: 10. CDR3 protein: CASSIDPRQGGAEAFF. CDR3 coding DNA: TGTGCCAGTAGTATAGATCCCCGACAGGGTGGGGCTGAAGCTTTCTTT.

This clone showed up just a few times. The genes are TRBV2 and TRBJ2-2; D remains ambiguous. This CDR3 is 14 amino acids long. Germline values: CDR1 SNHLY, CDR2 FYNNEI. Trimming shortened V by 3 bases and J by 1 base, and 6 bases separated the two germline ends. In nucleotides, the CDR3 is TGTGCCAGCAGTGACCTCGGGAACACCGGGGAGCTGTTTTTT. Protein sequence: CASSDLGNTGELFF.

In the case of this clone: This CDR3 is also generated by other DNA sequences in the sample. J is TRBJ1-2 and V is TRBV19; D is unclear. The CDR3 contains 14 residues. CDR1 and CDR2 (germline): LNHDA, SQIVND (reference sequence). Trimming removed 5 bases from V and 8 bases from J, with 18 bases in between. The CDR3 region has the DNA TGTGCCAGTAGTTTAAGTGGCGGGGAAGGAGGCTACACCTTC. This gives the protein CASSLSGGEGGYTF.

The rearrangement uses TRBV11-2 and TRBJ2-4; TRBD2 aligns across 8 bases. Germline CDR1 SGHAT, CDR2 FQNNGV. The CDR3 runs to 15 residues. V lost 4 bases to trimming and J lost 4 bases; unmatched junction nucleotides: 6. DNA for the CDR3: TGTGCCAGCAGCTCGCGACTAGCGACAAAAAACATTCAGTACTTC. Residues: CASSSRLATKNIQYF.

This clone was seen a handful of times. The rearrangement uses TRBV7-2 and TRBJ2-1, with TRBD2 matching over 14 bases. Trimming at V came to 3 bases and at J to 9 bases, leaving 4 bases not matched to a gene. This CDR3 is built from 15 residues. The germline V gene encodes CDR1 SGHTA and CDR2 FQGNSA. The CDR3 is CASSFGLAGGTEQFF. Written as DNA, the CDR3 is TGTGCCAGCAGCTTCGGACTAGCGGGAGGTACTGAGCAGTTCTTC. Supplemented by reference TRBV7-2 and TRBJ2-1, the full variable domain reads GAGVSQSPSNKVTEKGKDVELRCDPISGHTALYWYRQSLGQGLEFLIYFQGNSAPDKSGLPSDRFSAERTGGSVSTLTIQRTQQEDSAVYLCASSFGLAGGTEQFFGPGTRLTVL.

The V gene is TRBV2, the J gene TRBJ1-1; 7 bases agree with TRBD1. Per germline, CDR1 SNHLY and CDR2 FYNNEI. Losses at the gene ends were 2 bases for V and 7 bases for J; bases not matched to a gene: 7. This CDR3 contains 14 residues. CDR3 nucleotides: TGTGCCAGCAGTGAACAGGGGGAAGATAGTGAAGCTTTCTTT. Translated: CASSEQGEDSEAFF. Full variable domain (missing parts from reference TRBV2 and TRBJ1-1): EPEVTQTPSHQVTQMGQEVILRCVPISNHLYFYWYRQILGQKVEFLVSFYNNEISEKSEIFDDQFSVERPDGSNFTLKIRSTKLEDSAMYFCASSEQGEDSEAFFGQGTRLTVV.

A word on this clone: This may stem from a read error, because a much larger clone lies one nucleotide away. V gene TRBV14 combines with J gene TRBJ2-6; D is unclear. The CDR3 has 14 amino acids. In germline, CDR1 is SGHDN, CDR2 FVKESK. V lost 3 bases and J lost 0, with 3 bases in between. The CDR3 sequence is CASSQGSGANVLTF. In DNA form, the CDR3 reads TGTGCCAGCAGCCAGGGCTCTGGGGCCAACGTCCTGACTTTC.

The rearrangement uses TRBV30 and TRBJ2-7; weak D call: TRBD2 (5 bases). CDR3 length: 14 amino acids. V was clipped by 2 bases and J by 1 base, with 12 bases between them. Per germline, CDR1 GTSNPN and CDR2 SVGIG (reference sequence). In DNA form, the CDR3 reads TGTGCCTGGAGTCCCCCGGGGTATTCCTACGAGCAGTACTTC. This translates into CAWSPPGYSYEQYF.

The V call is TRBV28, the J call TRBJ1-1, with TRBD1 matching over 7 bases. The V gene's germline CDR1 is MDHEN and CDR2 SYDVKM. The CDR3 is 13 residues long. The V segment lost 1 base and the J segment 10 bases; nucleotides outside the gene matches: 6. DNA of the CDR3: TGTGCCAGCAGTTTATCTCAGGGGGTGAGAGCTTTCTTT. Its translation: CASSLSQGVRAFF.

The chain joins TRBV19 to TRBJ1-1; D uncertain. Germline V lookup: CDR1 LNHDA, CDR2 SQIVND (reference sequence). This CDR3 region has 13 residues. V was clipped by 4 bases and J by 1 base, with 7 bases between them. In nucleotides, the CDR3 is TGTGCCAGTAGTAGCGCGGGGAACACTGAAGCTTTCTTT. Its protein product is CASSSAGNTEAFF.

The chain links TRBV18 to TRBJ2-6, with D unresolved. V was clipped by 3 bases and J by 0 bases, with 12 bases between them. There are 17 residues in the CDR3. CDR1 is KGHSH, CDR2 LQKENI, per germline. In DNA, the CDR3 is TGTGCCAGCTCACCTTTGCCCTTAACCTCTGGGGCCAACGTCCTGACTTTC. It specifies CASSPLPLTSGANVLTF.

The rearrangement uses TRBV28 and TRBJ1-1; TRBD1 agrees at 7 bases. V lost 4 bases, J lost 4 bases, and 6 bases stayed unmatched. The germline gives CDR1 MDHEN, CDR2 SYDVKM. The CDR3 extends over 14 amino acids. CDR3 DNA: TGTGCCAGCAGTTCGGCAGGGGGAGGCACTGAAGCTTTCTTT. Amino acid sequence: CASSSAGGGTEAFF.

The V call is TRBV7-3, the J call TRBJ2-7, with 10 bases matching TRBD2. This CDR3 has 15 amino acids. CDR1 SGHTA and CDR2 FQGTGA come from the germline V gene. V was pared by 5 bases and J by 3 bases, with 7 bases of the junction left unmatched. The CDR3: CASSPSSGSLYEQYF. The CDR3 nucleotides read TGTGCCAGCAGCCCCTCTAGCGGGAGTCTCTACGAGCAGTACTTC.

The CDR3 reads CASQGGLNQPQHF. Written as DNA, the CDR3 is TGTGCCAGCCAGGGGGGGCTTAATCAGCCCCAGCATTTT. The V and J genes are TRBV6-5 and TRBJ1-5; 7 bases align to TRBD1. The V segment lost 8 bases and the J segment 4 bases; nucleotides outside the gene matches: 5. CDR3 length equals 13 residues. Germline assignment: CDR1 MNHEY and CDR2 SVGAGI.

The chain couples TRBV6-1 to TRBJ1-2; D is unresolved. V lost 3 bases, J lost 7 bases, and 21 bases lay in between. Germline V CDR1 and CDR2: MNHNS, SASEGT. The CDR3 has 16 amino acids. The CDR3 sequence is CASSEHRDPLLIGYTF. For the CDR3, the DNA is TGTGCCAGCAGTGAGCACAGAGACCCCTTATTGATTGGCTACACCTTC.

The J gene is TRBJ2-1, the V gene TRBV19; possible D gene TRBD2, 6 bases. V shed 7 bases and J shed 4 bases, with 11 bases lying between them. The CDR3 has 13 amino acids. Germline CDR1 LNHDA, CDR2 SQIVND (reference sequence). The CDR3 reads CASTLTRYNEQFF. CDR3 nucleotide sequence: TGTGCCAGTACCCTGACTAGGTACAATGAGCAGTTCTTC.

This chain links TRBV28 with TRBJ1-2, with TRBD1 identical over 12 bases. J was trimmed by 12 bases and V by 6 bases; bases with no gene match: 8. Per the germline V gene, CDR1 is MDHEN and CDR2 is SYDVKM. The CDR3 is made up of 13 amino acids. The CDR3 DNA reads TGTGCCAGCAGGGGGACCGGGACAGGGGGCAACACCTTC. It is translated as CASRGTGTGGNTF.

The CDR3 nucleotides are TGTGCCAGCAGCGGACAGGGACCAGAACTGTTTTTT. Its protein is CASSGQGPELFF. This rearrangement joins TRBV11-2 to TRBJ1-4; TRBD1 agrees at 8 bases. Germline CDR1 is SGHAT and CDR2 is FQNNGV. V shed 5 bases, J shed 12 bases, and the junction held 5 bases outside the gene matches. The CDR3 covers 12 residues.